What follows are 17 T cell receptor beta chains derived from one specimen sequenced in a study of CD8+CD57+ T cells in acquired aplastic anemia. Genomic DNA, serving as template, underwent TCR beta VDJ and CDR3 profiling. TCRdb analysed the reads with MiXCR anew, one entry per CDR3 protein. Among about 160,000 distinct CDR3 sequences listed, 70% to 75% were seen once. Previously, flow cytometry had revealed CD8+CD57+ cell expansion in the patients chosen for sequencing. Sequencing used sorted CD4+, CD8+, or CD8+CD57+ T cells (not recorded which) from PBMCs. The receptor source for this set is a human donor with aplastic anemia.

This chain links TRBV6-6 with TRBJ1-1; D is uncertain. V dropped 10 bases and J dropped 6 bases, with 24 bases sitting between them. The germline CDR1 and CDR2 sequences are MNHNY and SVGAGI (reference sequence). The CDR3 runs to 15 residues. The CDR3 protein is CATSYSEFTNSEAFF. CDR3 nucleotide sequence: TGTGCCACATCCTACTCCGAATTCACTAACTCTGAAGCTTTCTTT.

This clonotype was observed a few times. The genes are TRBV24-1 and TRBJ2-1, with 8 positions matching TRBD1. The CDR3 totals 16 residues. After removal of 4 bases from V and 8 bases from J, the junction contained 12 bases not matched to a gene. Germline V CDR1 and CDR2: KGHDR, SFDVKD. CDR3 loop: CATSDPTGVNVDEQFF. The CDR3 DNA follows: TGTGCCACCAGTGACCCGACAGGGGTAAACGTGGATGAGCAGTTCTTC.

The chain has TRBV6-4 and TRBJ1-1; D not certain. This CDR3 has 14 amino acids. Deletions cut 0 bases from V and 3 bases from J, with 8 bases between. Germline CDR1 and CDR2: MRHNA and SNTAGT. DNA of the CDR3: TGTGCCAGCAGTGACTCGGCAGAGGACACTGAAGCTTTCTTT. It encodes CASSDSAEDTEAFF.

The rearrangement uses TRBV19 and TRBJ2-1; TRBD2 matches at 8 bases. This CDR3 has 14 residues. Germline lookup yields CDR1 LNHDA and CDR2 SQIVND (reference sequence). V dropped 7 bases and J dropped 4; count of bases not matched to a gene: 6. For the CDR3, the DNA is TGTGCCAGTAAAGTGGGACTAGGGTACAATGAGCAGTTCTTC. It yields the protein CASKVGLGYNEQFF. The whole variable domain, filled in from reference TRBV19 and TRBJ2-1, reads DGGITQSPKYLFRKEGQNVTLSCEQNLNHDAMYWYRQDPGQGLRLIYYSQIVNDFQKGDIAEGYSVSREKKESFPLTVTSAQKNPTAFYLCASKVGLGYNEQFFGPGTRLTVL.

This clonotype was counted between two and nine times. This chain joins TRBV6-1 and TRBJ2-5; 14 positions match TRBD2. In germline, CDR1 is MNHNS, CDR2 SASEGT. The CDR3 is 15 residues long. V lost 6 bases to trimming and J lost 3 bases; unmatched junction nucleotides: 3. Here the CDR3 reads CASSRLAGGKETQYF. CDR3 nucleotide sequence: TGTGCCAGCAGCAGACTAGCGGGAGGGAAAGAGACCCAGTACTTC.

CDR3 sequence: CASGAGETQYF. DNA of the CDR3: TGTGCCAGCGGTGCGGGAGAGACCCAGTACTTC. The chain recombines TRBV25-1 with TRBJ2-5; D is perhaps TRBD2 (5 bases). The germline V gene encodes CDR1 MGHDK and CDR2 SYGVNS. The CDR3 extends over 11 amino acids. Deletions cut 8 bases from V and 4 bases from J, with 8 bases between. Full variable domain (rest looked up from reference TRBV25-1 and TRBJ2-5): EADIYQTPRYLVIGTGKKITLECSQTMGHDKMYWYQQDPGMELHLIHYSYGVNSTEKGDLSSESTVSRIRTEHFPLTLESARPSHTSQYLCASGAGETQYFGPGTRLLVL.

This chain links TRBV15 with TRBJ1-1, with TRBD1 as a possible D gene (6 bases). The CDR3 is 15 amino acids. V was pared by 5 bases and J by 2 bases, with 15 bases between. CDR1 is LNHNV and CDR2 is YYDKDF in the germline V gene (reference sequence). The CDR3 DNA reads as TGTGCCACCAGCGGATCCCACGGGACAAACACTGAAGCTTTCTTT. The encoded protein is CATSGSHGTNTEAFF.

The V and J genes are TRBV7-2 and TRBJ2-1; D remains ambiguous. The CDR3 covers 16 residues. Trimming took off 5 bases at V and 6 bases at J, with 20 bases between the two ends. Looked up from germline, CDR1 is SGHTA and CDR2 is FQGNSA. The CDR3, as DNA: TGTGCCAGCAGCCAAGTTGGAACCCGAGCGAGCAATGAGCAGTTCTTC. This sequence encodes CASSQVGTRASNEQFF. The entire variable domain, with the rest obtained from reference TRBV7-2 and TRBJ2-1, is as follows: GAGVSQSPSNKVTEKGKDVELRCDPISGHTALYWYRQSLGQGLEFLIYFQGNSAPDKSGLPSDRFSAERTGGSVSTLTIQRTQQEDSAVYLCASSQVGTRASNEQFFGPGTRLTVL.

This clonotype has a handful of counts. This sequence joins TRBV28 and TRBJ1-1, with a possible D match to TRBD1 (5 bases). The CDR3 contains 16 residues. Germline CDR1 and CDR2: MDHEN and SYDVKM. Trimming pared 4 bases from V and 1 base from J, leaving 16 bases between. The CDR3 protein is CASSSSRQGWNTEAFF. The DNA for the CDR3 is TGTGCCAGCAGTTCGAGCCGTCAGGGATGGAACACTGAAGCTTTCTTT.

The gene calls are TRBV19 and TRBJ1-6, with a weak D call TRBD1 (6 bases). CDR3 length: 14 amino acids. CDR1 and CDR2 from the germline V gene are LNHDA and SQIVND (reference sequence). Trimming took off 9 bases at V and 6 bases at J, with 15 bases between the two ends. CDR3 protein: CASGIRGFNSPLHF. Written as DNA, the CDR3 is TGTGCCAGCGGAATCAGGGGCTTTAATTCACCCCTCCACTTT.

The chain links TRBV2 to TRBJ1-1; D call uncertain. Trimming removed 11 bases from V and 7 bases from J, with 14 bases in between. CDR1 and CDR2 from the germline V gene are SNHLY and FYNNEI. The CDR3 is 11 amino acids. For the CDR3, the DNA is TGTGCCTCCAAGGCCGTGGTTGAAGCTTTCTTT. Amino acids: CASKAVVEAFF.

As concerns this clonotype: A much larger clonotype is one base distant, so this may be a read error. The genes are TRBV5-1 and TRBJ2-5; D is possibly TRBD1 (5 bases). Per germline, CDR1 SGHRS and CDR2 YFSETQ. V lost 4 bases and J 1 base, leaving 14 bases between the germline ends. CDR3 length equals 15 residues. The CDR3 DNA reads as TGCGCCAGCAGCGCCGGCAGGGTGGGCCAAGAGACCCAGTACTTC. Translating it yields CASSAGRVGQETQYF.

The chain joins TRBV2 to TRBJ2-7; 8 bases are a match to TRBD1. Trimming took 4 bases from V and 5 from J; bases not matched to a gene: 13. The CDR3 spans 16 residues. The germline V gene encodes CDR1 SNHLY and CDR2 FYNNEI. The CDR3 sequence: CASSVDRLGTGDEQYF. DNA of the CDR3: TGTGCCAGCAGTGTTGATAGGTTAGGGACAGGCGACGAGCAGTACTTC.

The V and J genes are TRBV7-9 and TRBJ1-2, with D unresolved. The CDR3 is made up of 15 amino acids. Germline CDR1 SEHNR, CDR2 FQNEAQ (reference sequence). Trimming shortened V by 8 bases and J by 4 bases, and 20 bases separated the two germline ends. DNA for the CDR3: TGTGCCAGCCAGCCGCCAGGACCAACTTCCTATGGCTACACCTTC. It specifies CASQPPGPTSYGYTF.

The chain combines TRBV29-1 with TRBJ1-1; possible D gene TRBD1, 5 bases. The V gene's germline CDR1 is SQVTM and CDR2 ANQGSEA. V shed 8 bases and J shed 8 bases, with 15 bases lying between them. The CDR3 consists of 11 residues. The CDR3 sequence: CSFWTDMEAFF. The CDR3, as DNA: TGCAGCTTCTGGACGGACATGGAAGCTTTCTTT.

About this clonotype itself: The junction shows a germline mismatch at one end, possibly a read error. The chain carries TRBV12-3 or TRBV12-4 and TRBJ2-7, with a weak D call TRBD2 (6 bases). The CDR3 extends over 14 amino acids. CDR3 in DNA: TGTGCCAGCAGTTTTCGACTAGACCCCTATGAGCAGTACTTC. It encodes CASSFRLDPYEQYF.

V gene TRBV10-3 combines with J gene TRBJ1-1; D is unclear. V dropped 7 bases and J dropped 4 bases, with 13 bases sitting between them. The CDR3 extends over 13 amino acids. Germline loops: CDR1 ENHRY, CDR2 SYGVKD. CDR3: CAINKDSGTEAFF. DNA of the CDR3: TGTGCCATCAATAAGGATTCGGGCACTGAAGCTTTCTTT.